The present T cell receptor beta chain was sequenced within a study of Ad26.COV2.S vaccination and SARS-CoV-2 variants. Study-level information: This donor came from the COV1001 trial of Ad26.COV2.S. Study-wide results and caveats: Researchers reported similar non-spike TCR breadth in vaccine and placebo recipients.

A word on this clone: Antigen unknown.

Using immunoSEQ multiplex PCR, the repertoire was profiled, and TCRdb retains in-frame clones only, with some absent. The top ten hold about 13% of the sample, which has some 520,000 clones, 70% to 90% seen once. With 4 bases removed from V and 5 bases from J, the gap between germline ends came to 15 bases. Germline-derived CDR1 and CDR2 are MNHEY and SVGAGI. This CDR3 is 15 amino acids long. Treatment defined: 15 to 20 received Ad26.COV2.S at low or high dose, single or two shots; about five received placebo; per-sample allocation not given. Material that was analyzed had been drawn on day 63 after the first vaccine or placebo injection.

The sample consisted of peripheral blood, taken in a trial of Ad26.COV2.S vaccine versus placebo. This rearrangement joins TRBV6-5 to TRBJ2-1; D is possibly TRBD1 or TRBD2 (7 bases each). This receptor was identified in a person aged 18-65 years who received the Ad26.COV2.S COVID-19 vaccine or a placebo. CDR3 DNA sequence: TGTGCCAGCAGTTCCCCCAGCGGGACAGACAATGAGCAGTTCTTC. Encoded protein: CASSSPSGTDNEQFF.